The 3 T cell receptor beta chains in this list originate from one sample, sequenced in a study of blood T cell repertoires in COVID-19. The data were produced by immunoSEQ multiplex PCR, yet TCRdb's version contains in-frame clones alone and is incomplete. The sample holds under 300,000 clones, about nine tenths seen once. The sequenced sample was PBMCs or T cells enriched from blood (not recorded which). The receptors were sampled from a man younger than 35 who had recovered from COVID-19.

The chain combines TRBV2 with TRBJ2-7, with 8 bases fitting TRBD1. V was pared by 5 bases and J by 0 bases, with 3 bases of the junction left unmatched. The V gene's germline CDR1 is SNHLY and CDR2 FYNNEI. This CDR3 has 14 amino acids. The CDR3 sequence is CASSTGTGSYEQYF. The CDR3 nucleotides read TGTGCCAGCAGTACCGGGACAGGCTCCTACGAGCAGTACTTC.

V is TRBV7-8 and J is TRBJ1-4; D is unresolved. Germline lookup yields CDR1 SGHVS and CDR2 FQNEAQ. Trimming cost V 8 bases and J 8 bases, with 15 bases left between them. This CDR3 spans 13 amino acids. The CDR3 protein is CASRPGLQEKLFF. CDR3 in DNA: TGTGCCAGCCGCCCTGGGCTACAAGAAAAACTGTTTTTT.

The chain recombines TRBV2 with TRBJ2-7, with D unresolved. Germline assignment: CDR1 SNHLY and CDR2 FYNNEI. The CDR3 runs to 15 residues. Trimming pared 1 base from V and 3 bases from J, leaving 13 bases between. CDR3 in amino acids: CASSEGTEDYYEQYF. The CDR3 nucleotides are TGTGCCAGCAGTGAAGGAACCGAGGATTACTACGAGCAGTACTTC. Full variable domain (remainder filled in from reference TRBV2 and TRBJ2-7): EPEVTQTPSHQVTQMGQEVILRCVPISNHLYFYWYRQILGQKVEFLVSFYNNEISEKSEIFDDQFSVERPDGSNFTLKIRSTKLEDSAMYFCASSEGTEDYYEQYFGPGTRLTVT.